What follows is one T cell receptor beta chain and its context. Repertoires were generated with immunoSEQ multiplex PCR, while TCRdb's copy carries only in-frame clones and drops some. The data hold more than 90,000 clones, with approximately 94% observed a single time. Germline V CDR1 and CDR2: MNHEY, SMNVEV (reference sequence). This CDR3 region has 12 residues. These data belong to a study of technical replicates of blood from a handful of donors. Sequenced input: T cells isolated from PBMCs. The chain carries TRBV27 and TRBJ2-1; 7 bases agree with TRBD1. The clonotype was recovered from a human donor in good health. The CDR3 region is CGSGTAINEQFF. Written as DNA, the CDR3 is TGTGGCTCCGGGACAGCGATAAATGAGCAGTTCTTC.